A single sample is the source of the 10 T cell receptor beta chains below, sequenced in a study of cytomegalovirus exposure and HLA in healthy donors. The PCR employed 60 Vbeta primers together with 13 Jbeta primers. Sequenced by immunoSEQ multiplex PCR; TCRdb stores in-frame clones only, minus some. Of 110,000 to 150,000 clones listed, 60% to 80% are singletons. Sequenced: PBMCs. All receptors derive from a woman in her twenties or thirties in good health and CMV-seronegative.

The V call is TRBV5-1, the J call TRBJ2-7; 10 nucleotides match TRBD1. J lost 2 bases, V lost 0 bases, and 5 bases had no gene match. Germline CDR1 and CDR2: SGHRS and YFSETQ. The CDR3 is 16 amino acids. The CDR3 loop reads CASSLGRQGATYEQYF. CDR3 nucleotide sequence: TGCGCCAGCAGCTTGGGGCGACAGGGGGCCACCTACGAGCAGTACTTC.

The chain uses TRBV4-1 and TRBJ1-2; 8 bases map to TRBD1. The CDR3 totals 14 residues. Germline assignment: CDR1 MGHRA and CDR2 YSYEKL. V gave up 4 bases and J gave up 7 bases; unmatched junction bases: 8. The CDR3 region is CASSLEDRVSGYTF. Here the CDR3 DNA reads TGCGCCAGCAGCCTCGAGGACAGGGTTTCTGGCTACACCTTC.

This clone was detected once. V usage is TRBV5-1 and J usage is TRBJ2-7; D might be TRBD1 (7 bases). CDR1 is SGHRS, CDR2 YFSETQ, per germline. V was pared by 2 bases and J by 4 bases, with 10 bases between. There are 13 residues in the CDR3. The CDR3 reads CASSFQGGYEQYF. The CDR3 coding sequence is TGCGCCAGCAGCTTCCAGGGGGGTTACGAGCAGTACTTC.

The chain has TRBV9 and TRBJ1-3; D may be TRBD1 (6 bases). Germline V gene data show CDR1 as SGDLS and CDR2 as YYNGEE. The CDR3 has 15 residues. The V end was cut by 5 bases, the J end by 0 bases, with 12 bases between. The DNA of the CDR3 is TGTGCCAGCAGTCCCCAGGACAGCTCTGGAAACACCATATATTTT. Its protein is CASSPQDSSGNTIYF.

The rearrangement links TRBV7-2 to TRBJ1-5, with a weak D call TRBD1 (6 bases). The V gene lost 5 bases and the J gene lost 1 base, with 21 bases spanning the gap. CDR1 is SGHTA, CDR2 FQGNSA, per germline. The CDR3 has 18 amino acids. In DNA, the CDR3 is TGTGCCAGCAGCCGAGGACAGTTATCCCCGTGGAGCAATCAGCCCCAGCATTTT. It yields the protein CASSRGQLSPWSNQPQHF.

The rearrangement uses TRBV5-1 and TRBJ2-7; D perhaps matches TRBD2 (6 bases). The V gene lost 0 bases and the J gene lost 9 bases, with 7 bases spanning the gap. This CDR3 is 11 amino acids long. Germline V gene data show CDR1 as SGHRS and CDR2 as YFSETQ. Written as DNA, the CDR3 is TGCGCCAGCAGCTTGGGAGCGGGGCAGTACTTC. Translation: CASSLGAGQYF.

The CDR3 nucleotides are TGTGCCTGGGCCCGACAGGCGCACTATGGCTACACCTTC. This encodes CAWARQAHYGYTF. This sequence joins TRBV30 and TRBJ1-2, with a weak D call TRBD1 (6 bases). V was pared by 5 bases and J by 3 bases, with 13 bases between. This CDR3 contains 13 residues. The germline gives CDR1 GTSNPN, CDR2 SVGIG (reference sequence).

This rearrangement joins TRBV19 to TRBJ2-5; D may be TRBD1 (6 bases). The CDR3 is made up of 12 amino acids. The V end was cut by 7 bases, the J end by 5 bases, with 11 bases between. Germline V gives CDR1 LNHDA, CDR2 SQIVND (reference sequence). The DNA of the CDR3 is TGTGCCAGTATAGGGCAGGGGGAGACCCAGTACTTC. Residues: CASIGQGETQYF.

The chain uses TRBV2 and TRBJ2-2; 7 bases line up with TRBD2. The junction had 6 bases not matched to a gene; V was cut back by 8 bases and J by 3 bases. The CDR3 runs 14 residues. The germline CDR1 and CDR2 sequences are SNHLY and FYNNEI. The CDR3 bases are TGTGCCAGCCAGCGGGGCCGGGACACCGGGGAGCTGTTTTTT. This gives the protein CASQRGRDTGELFF.

This chain connects TRBV7-8 to TRBJ1-6; tentatively, D is TRBD1 (6 bases). The V and J ends lost 5 bases and 9 bases respectively, with 23 bases between them. Germline V gives CDR1 SGHVS, CDR2 FQNEAQ. This CDR3 has 17 amino acids. The CDR3 loop is CASSRSRADRQGSPLHF. The DNA of the CDR3 is TGTGCCAGCAGCCGATCAAGGGCCGACAGGCAGGGTTCACCCCTCCACTTT.